The subject of this entry is one TCR beta chain. The data were obtained in a study of memory CD4+ T cells and cytomegalovirus serostatus. TCRdb's copy holds only in-frame clones and misses some; the assay was immunoSEQ multiplex PCR. The table lists tens of thousands of clones, less than 85% of them singletons. Per germline, CDR1 MNHEY and CDR2 SVGAGI. V was trimmed by 2 bases and J by 2 bases, leaving 13 bases between them. The CDR3 runs 15 residues. Single viable CD3+CD4+CD8-CD45RO+ cells were sorted as the memory CD4+ T cells. CD4+ T cells were isolated by positive magnetic selection. V and J are TRBV6-5 and TRBJ2-7, with D perhaps matching TRBD2 (6 bases). Sequencing was carried out using memory CD4+ T cells from blood. The receptor was isolated from an adult in good health and CMV-seronegative. In DNA, the CDR3 is TGTGCCAGCAGTTACGTCGGGGGTTCGACCTACGAGCAGTACTTC. As protein: CASSYVGGSTYEQYF.